The clone carrying this TCR beta chain was observed a few times. Its antigen remains unidentified. The repertoire was sequenced with immunoSEQ multiplex PCR; TCRdb's copy has only in-frame clones and lacks some. The table records 330,000 or so clones, 90% of them present only once. The treatment: around 19 received Ad26.COV2.S at low or high dose, single or two shots; 5 received placebo; per-sample allocation not given. The study sampled participants on day 63 after the first vaccine or placebo injection. It was Wuhan-strain SARS-CoV-2 spike that the Ad26 vaccine vector expressed. This sample was taken from a study of Ad26.COV2.S vaccination and SARS-CoV-2 variants. Study-wide findings and caveats: TCR breadth and depth estimates may have understated total T cell responses. Similar non-spike TCR breadth was observed in recipients of vaccine and of placebo.

CDR3 length: 12 amino acids. The V end lost 6 bases, the J end lost 10 bases, and 15 bases lay between the germline ends. The germline CDR1 and CDR2 sequences are SNHLY and FYNNEI. The chain employs TRBV2 and TRBJ1-1, with D perhaps matching TRBD1 (5 bases). The source is a person between 18 and 59 years old who received the Ad26.COV2.S COVID-19 vaccine or a placebo. This sample comprised peripheral blood, obtained in a trial of Ad26.COV2.S vaccine versus placebo. CDR3 loop: CASRGEDARAFF. CDR3 coding DNA: TGTGCCAGCAGGGGGGAGGATGCGAGAGCTTTCTTT.